These 32 T cell receptor beta chains share one sample of origin, sequenced in a study of CXCR3-negative and CXCR3-positive naive CD8 T cells. Preparation of TRB cDNA libraries relied on 5' RACE carrying UMI labels. Reanalyzing the 5' RACE reads, TCRdb keeps one entry per CDR3 protein, without DNA. This sample's clone table lists fewer than 55,000 distinct CDR3 sequences. Input material: naive CXCR3- CD8+ T cells from blood. Specified subset: CD45RO-CCR7+CD27+CD95- naive CD8+ T cells lacking CXCR3 (TNR3-). These receptors came from a human donor in good health. Some clones in this sample may be carry-over from other donors' samples.

This chain uses TRBV29-1 with TRBJ1-2; TCRdb names TRBD1, which stays unverified in the absence of DNA. CDR3 length: 15 residues. CDR1 is SQVTM and CDR2 is ANQGSEA in the germline V gene. CDR3 loop: CSAPSTLAGRGGYTF.

The V and J genes are TRBV2 and TRBJ2-1; TCRdb selects TRBD2, and the lack of DNA leaves this call unchecked. The CDR3 extends over 17 amino acids. In germline, CDR1 is SNHLY, CDR2 FYNNEI. CDR3 residues: CASRVGSGRSFGNEQFF. Together with reference TRBV2 and TRBJ2-1, the CDR3 gives the full variable domain: EPEVTQTPSHQVTQMGQEVILRCVPISNHLYFYWYRQILGQKVEFLVSFYNNEISEKSEIFDDQFSVERPDGSNFTLKIRSTKLEDSAMYFCASRVGSGRSFGNEQFFGPGTRLTVL.

The rearrangement joins TRBV2 to TRBJ1-1. CDR1 and CDR2 (germline): SNHLY, FYNNEI. The CDR3 totals 13 residues. The CDR3 loop reads CASSSDINTEAFF.

The J gene is TRBJ1-5, the V gene TRBV19; TCRdb proposes TRBD1, but this gene call is untestable without DNA. From germline, CDR1 is LNHDA and CDR2 SQIVND (reference sequence). The CDR3 sequence is 14 residues long. The CDR3 spells CASSIGASNQPQHF.

The chain couples TRBV7-9 to TRBJ2-3; TCRdb's D call, TRBD2, is unchecked because there is no DNA. This CDR3 comprises 14 residues. CDR1 and CDR2 from the germline V gene are SEHNR and FQNEAQ (reference sequence). Here the CDR3 reads CASRSTSAPDTQYF.

The chain carries TRBV6-2 or TRBV6-3 and TRBJ2-7; the D call of TRBD1 rests on TCRdb alone, since no DNA is present to check it. The CDR3 is 16 amino acids. CDR1 and CDR2 from the germline V gene are MNHEY and SVGEGT. CDR3 residues: CASSYSGTGPPYEQYF.

Judged by frequency, this clonotype is medium-sized. The chain couples TRBV2 to TRBJ2-3; TCRdb designates TRBD1, a call that cannot be tested without DNA. In germline, CDR1 is SNHLY, CDR2 FYNNEI. CDR3 length equals 15 residues. The CDR3 loop is CASSGNRGNTDTQYF.

The gene calls are TRBV6-2 or TRBV6-3 and TRBJ2-1; TCRdb outputs TRBD1, but without DNA this stays unchecked. This CDR3 is 14 amino acids long. Per the germline V gene, CDR1 is MNHEY and CDR2 is SVGEGT. CDR3 protein: CASSGQGIHNEQFF.

The chain uses TRBV6-5 and TRBJ2-7. Per the germline V gene, CDR1 is MNHEY and CDR2 is SVGAGI. The CDR3 runs to 14 residues. CDR3 sequence: CASSFGRDPYEQYF.

The J gene is TRBJ1-2, the V gene TRBV20-1; the TRBD1 assignment by TCRdb is unverifiable without DNA. The germline V gene encodes CDR1 DFQATT and CDR2 SNEGSKA (reference sequence). This CDR3 comprises 13 residues. The CDR3 loop is CSARDPGYYGYTF.

V usage is TRBV27 and J usage is TRBJ2-1; no DNA is available, so the TRBD2 call from TCRdb remains unchecked. This CDR3 region has 12 residues. Germline V gene data show CDR1 as MNHEY and CDR2 as SMNVEV (reference sequence). CDR3 in amino acids: CAGLKLVNEQFF.

This sequence joins TRBV5-1 and TRBJ1-1; without DNA, the TCRdb call of TRBD1 cannot be checked. The CDR3 extends over 14 amino acids. Germline V CDR1 and CDR2: SGHRS, YFSETQ. Here the CDR3 reads CASSPDQGNTEAFF.

The chain recombines TRBV6-5 with TRBJ2-1; the D gene TCRdb calls, TRBD1, cannot be checked with no DNA. The CDR3 runs to 17 residues. CDR1 is MNHEY, CDR2 SVGAGI, per germline. The CDR3: CASSDLDAGLSYNEQFF.

V usage is TRBV29-1 and J usage is TRBJ1-1; TCRdb outputs TRBD1, but without DNA this stays unchecked. Per the germline V gene, CDR1 is SQVTM and CDR2 is ANQGSEA. This CDR3 comprises 14 residues. CDR3 protein: CSVSTDRGGTEAFF. The full variable domain, with the rest looked up from reference TRBV29-1 and TRBJ1-1, is SAVISQKPSRDICQRGTSLTIQCQVDSQVTMMFWYRQQPGQSLTLIATANQGSEATYESGFVIDKFPISRPNLTFSTLTVSNMSPEDSSIYLCSVSTDRGGTEAFFGQGTRLTVV.

V is TRBV5-4 and J is TRBJ2-1; without DNA, the TCRdb call of TRBD1 cannot be checked. Germline CDR1 is SGHNT and CDR2 is YYREEE (reference sequence). The CDR3 extends over 15 amino acids. The CDR3 here is CASSSPGQRDNEQFF. The full variable domain, its missing parts supplied by reference TRBV5-4 and TRBJ2-1, is ETGVTQSPTHLIKTRGQQVTLRCSSQSGHNTVSWYQQALGQGPQFIFQYYREEENGRGNFPPRFSGLQFPNYSSELNVNALELDDSALYLCASSSPGQRDNEQFFGPGTRLTVL.

The J gene is TRBJ2-1, the V gene TRBV9. CDR1 is SGDLS, CDR2 YYNGEE, per germline. The CDR3 is 16 amino acids. The CDR3 spells CASSAQTGGSYNEQFF.

The V gene is TRBV29-1, the J gene TRBJ1-4. The CDR3 extends over 14 amino acids. Per germline, CDR1 SQVTM and CDR2 ANQGSEA. The CDR3 spells CSVEDPTRPEKLFF.

The chain uses TRBV29-1 and TRBJ2-3; TCRdb lists TRBD1, though no DNA is available to test this call. CDR1 and CDR2 from the germline V gene are SQVTM and ANQGSEA. CDR3 length: 11 residues. CDR3 protein: CSVGPGDTQYF.

The chain employs TRBV29-1 and TRBJ2-5; no DNA is available, so the TRBD2 call from TCRdb remains unchecked. Germline V gene lookup returns CDR1 SQVTM and CDR2 ANQGSEA. This CDR3 has 14 amino acids. The CDR3 is CSVEPLAGEETQYF.

This chain links TRBV7-9 with TRBJ2-5; as DNA is missing, the TRBD2 call by TCRdb cannot be tested. CDR3 length equals 16 residues. Germline V gene sequence: CDR1 SEHNR, CDR2 FQNEAQ (reference sequence). This chain's CDR3 is CASSLRPGLRQETQYF. Together with reference TRBV7-9 and TRBJ2-5, the CDR3 gives the full variable domain: DTGVSQNPRHKITKRGQNVTFRCDPISEHNRLYWYRQTLGQGPEFLTYFQNEAQLEKSRLLSDRFSAERPKGSFSTLEIQRTEQGDSAMYLCASSLRPGLRQETQYFGPGTRLLVL.

The rearrangement joins TRBV12-3 or TRBV12-4 to TRBJ1-2; there is no DNA to check the TCRdb D call of TRBD1. This CDR3 region has 13 residues. The CDR3 loop reads CASTPLSGYGYTF.

The gene calls are TRBV21-1 and TRBJ1-2; the D call of TRBD1 rests on TCRdb alone, since no DNA is present to check it. TRBV21-1 is a pseudogene. The CDR3 runs 15 residues. This chain's CDR3 is CASSKVVQGGGGYTF.

The V call is TRBV14, the J call TRBJ2-2; TCRdb picks TRBD1, but there is no DNA to check that call. Germline V gene sequence: CDR1 SGHDN, CDR2 FVKESK. The CDR3 loop spans 16 amino acids. The CDR3 protein is CASSHAGTANTGELFF.

The chain recombines TRBV9 with TRBJ2-3; with no DNA, the TCRdb D assignment of TRBD2 cannot be verified. Germline CDR1 and CDR2: SGDLS and YYNGEE. The CDR3 consists of 15 residues. This CDR3 is CASSEAGQLTDTQYF.

V usage is TRBV28 and J usage is TRBJ2-7; TCRdb indicates TRBD1, and absent DNA this call remains unverified. The CDR3 length is 14 residues. From germline, CDR1 is MDHEN and CDR2 SYDVKM. The CDR3 reads CASRTRDRISEQYF.

This rearrangement joins TRBV3-1 to TRBJ2-1; without DNA, the TCRdb call of TRBD1 cannot be checked. Per the germline V gene, CDR1 is LGHDT and CDR2 is YNNKEL (reference sequence). This CDR3 region has 17 residues. The CDR3 spells CASSLTARTGPDDEQFF.

The chain employs TRBV14 and TRBJ2-7; the D gene TCRdb calls, TRBD2, cannot be checked with no DNA. The germline V gene has CDR1 SGHDN and CDR2 FVKESK. CDR3 length: 16 amino acids. CDR3 residues: CASSPADYQSSYEQYF.

The rearrangement links TRBV29-1 to TRBJ2-5; checking the TCRdb D call of TRBD1 is not possible without DNA. The germline V gene encodes CDR1 SQVTM and CDR2 ANQGSEA. The CDR3 runs 13 residues. The CDR3: CSVTGTEQETQYF.

The J gene is TRBJ1-2, the V gene TRBV28; TCRdb's D call of TRBD1 is untestable without DNA. The CDR3 extends over 16 amino acids. From germline, CDR1 is MDHEN and CDR2 SYDVKM. CDR3: CASSLQGALSSYGYTF.

The rearrangement uses TRBV28 and TRBJ2-1; no DNA is available, so the TRBD1 call from TCRdb remains unchecked. Germline V gene sequence: CDR1 MDHEN, CDR2 SYDVKM. The CDR3 has 14 amino acids. The CDR3 spells CASSPLREQSEQFF. The full variable domain, rest sourced from reference TRBV28 and TRBJ2-1, is DVKVTQSSRYLVKRTGEKVFLECVQDMDHENMFWYRQDPGLGLRLIYFSYDVKMKEKGDIPEGYSVSREKKERFSLILESASTNQTSMYLCASSPLREQSEQFFGPGTRLTVL.

The gene calls are TRBV6-1 and TRBJ2-4; TCRdb selects TRBD1, and the lack of DNA leaves this call unchecked. The CDR3 runs 17 residues. Germline V gene sequence: CDR1 MNHNS, CDR2 SASEGT. This chain's CDR3 is CASSDRQDPLAKNIQYF.

The rearrangement joins TRBV29-1 to TRBJ2-2; TCRdb calls TRBD2, which cannot be checked without DNA. CDR3 size: 14 residues. The germline V gene has CDR1 SQVTM and CDR2 ANQGSEA. CDR3: CSVGIAGVTGELFF.